This record covers a single T cell receptor (beta chain). Its binding antigen is unknown. Base quality data are lacking; no much larger clone is found one base away. This record comes from a study of vaccination and CD4 T cells after COVID-19 (dated by TCRdb to between 2021 and 2022). Looking at the study overall: Convalescent patients had a positive SARS-CoV-2 result on nasal swab PCR, and of these patients, several had mild disease and one had severe disease. The convalescent cohort comprised six males and four females, including two Hispanic individuals, seven Caucasians, two Asians and one multiracial person. Each participant got two doses of either the Pfizer-BioNTech BNT162b2 vaccine (n=8) or the Moderna mRNA-1273 vaccine (n=2). Post-COVID blood samples from convalescent patients were collected a median of around 110 days after diagnosis, with a range of about 35 to 180 days. Post-vaccine blood samples were taken a median of about 72 days after the second vaccine dose, with a range of about 13 to 250 days. Overlapping spike peptide pools from SARS-CoV-2 and from the common cold coronaviruses HCoV-NL63, HCoV-OC43 and HCoV-229E were used as culture stimuli. Control cultures used a CEFX viral epitope pool as positive control, an HIV-1 Nef peptide pool as negative control, or no peptide. The spike-specific CD4+ TCR repertoire was compared before and after mRNA vaccination in over nine COVID-19 convalescent patients and several infection-naive healthy vaccine recipients. General findings and caveats noted by the study authors: Nearly all vaccine-specific clones in convalescent patients (304 of 307) were mono-reactive for SARS-CoV-2 spike rather than cross-reactive with common cold coronaviruses. An increase in the median number of SARS-CoV-2-reactive clonotypes from 20 to 25 after infection to roughly 38 after vaccination was observed, but the change was not found to be significant. Among convalescent patients, a median roughly 90% of the SARS-CoV-2-reactive clones seen after vaccination appeared only after vaccination, which suggests priming specific to the vaccine. The number of convalescent patients in the study was relatively small, and the study did not examine early timepoints following natural infection.

This sample's treatment or condition label indicates: approximately nine-day PBMC culture with coronavirus spike peptide pools or control peptides (ViraFEST assay). The ViraFEST assay, used in the study, expanded antigen-specific T cells with peptide pools and then identified the expanded clonotypes through TCR sequencing. Positive SARS-CoV-2 PCR tests in the convalescent patients dated from March to December 2020, before Alpha, Beta and Delta variants emerged in the United States. PBMCs were cultured at roughly 1.8 million per well in IMDM supplemented with about 5.5% human AB serum and about 10 IU/ml IL-2, with roughly 10 ug/ml peptide pools added. Half of the culture medium was replaced with fresh IL-2-containing medium on days 3 and 7. Once the cells had been in culture for about 10 days, the EasySep CD4+ T cell isolation kit was used to isolate CD4+ T cells by negative selection. Ficoll-Paque Plus gradient centrifugation was used to isolate PBMCs from whole blood, and the isolated PBMCs were then either used fresh or cryopreserved at -140C. Culture conditions were generally each tested in triplicate wells.

The germline V gene encodes CDR1 MNHNS and CDR2 SASEGT. A distance of 22 bases separates the germline ends of V and J, which lose 6 bases and 10 bases respectively. The CDR3 starts with the cysteine, ends with the phenylalanine, and has 16 residues. The entry retains the CDR3 DNA only, 48 bases that are in frame from base 1. The library was obtained by PCR. DNA from cultured CD4+ T cells was subjected to TCR sequencing with the Oncomine TCR Beta short-read assay at the Johns Hopkins FTIC core. The QIAamp micro DNA kit was used to extract genomic DNA from the cultured CD4+ T cells. Oncomine TCR Beta libraries made from cultured CD4+ T cells were pooled using unique dual indexes and sequenced on an Illumina iSeq 100. In the authors' own workflow: Non-productive sequences were removed, and CDR3s that did not start with C, did not end with F or W, or were shorter than 7 amino acids were discarded. The MANAFEST web application was used to identify antigen-specific clonotypes by comparing peptide-stimulated wells against reference wells and other culture wells. For a clone to be called positive, the clone needed an FDR below 0.05, an odds ratio above 5, and a productive frequency above 0.1% in at least two of three replicate wells. Clonotypes that were significantly expanded in both SARS-CoV-2 spike wells and at least one common cold coronavirus spike condition were defined as cross-reactive. CDR3 homology was assessed with Levenshtein distances (stringdist) and unrooted phylogenetic trees (ape) in R version 3.6.1. The public reads were run again by TCRdb, first through fastp at Q25 and then through MiXCR, and only productive beta chains were kept. Rows matching on CDR3 protein sequence are summarized as one entry with the most common DNA and genes. The V and J calls and clone size come from TCRdb's table, not from the authors' own analysis. For this sample the table gives approximately 22,000 distinct CDR3 sequences, of which less than 80% were detected only once. Roughly 8% of the sample is taken by the ten largest.

This receptor chain uses TRBV6-1 and TRBJ1-6, with the D gene not clear enough to name. The sample comprised CD4+ T cells from blood, cultured in vitro. This clonotype was sampled from a human donor who had recovered from COVID-19. CDR3 protein: CASRGVGLAFGSPLHF. The DNA sequence is as follows: TGTGCCAGCAGAGGAGTAGGTCTAGCATTCGGGTCACCCCTCCACTTT.